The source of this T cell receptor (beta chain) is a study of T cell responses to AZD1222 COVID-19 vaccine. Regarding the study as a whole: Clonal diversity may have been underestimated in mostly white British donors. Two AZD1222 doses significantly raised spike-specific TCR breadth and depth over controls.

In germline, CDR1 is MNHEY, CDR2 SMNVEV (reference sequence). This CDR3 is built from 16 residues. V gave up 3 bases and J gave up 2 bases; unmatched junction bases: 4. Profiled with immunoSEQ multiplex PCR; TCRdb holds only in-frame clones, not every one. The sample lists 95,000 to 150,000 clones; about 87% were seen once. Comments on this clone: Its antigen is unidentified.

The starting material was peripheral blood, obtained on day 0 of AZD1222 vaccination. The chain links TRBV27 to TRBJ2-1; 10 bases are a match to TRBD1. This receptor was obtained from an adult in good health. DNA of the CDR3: TGTGCCAGCAGTTTGGACAGGGGGGGACCCTACAATGAGCAGTTCTTC. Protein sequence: CASSLDRGGPYNEQFF.